The rows below give T cell receptor beta chains drawn from one sample of a study of cytomegalovirus exposure and HLA in healthy donors. The table came from immunoSEQ multiplex PCR; TCRdb's copy has only in-frame clones and leaves some out. Among 100,000 to 150,000 clones listed, 80% to 90% were seen once. Sequenced: PBMCs. Every receptor here comes from a woman aged 25 to 39 in good health and CMV-seronegative. Both conserved end residues are part of each CDR3. Fields, in order: V gene, D gene, J gene, clone size, CDR3 DNA, CDR3 protein. A D gene is named only where the DNA matches it firmly. Clone size is given for some rows only: seen once, a few or many times, or a class if the clone is expanded.

V gene: TRBV27
D gene: TRBD1
J gene: TRBJ1-1
clone size: .
CDR3 DNA: TGTGCCAGCAGTTCGACAGGGGCGGGGAACACTGAAGCTTTCTTT
CDR3 protein: CASSSTGAGNTEAFF

V gene: TRBV4-2
D gene: .
J gene: TRBJ1-2
clone size: .
CDR3 DNA: TGTGCCAGCAGCCAAGATGTTGGGGAGAATTTAAGCTATGGCTACACCTTC
CDR3 protein: CASSQDVGENLSYGYTF

V gene: TRBV7-9
D gene: TRBD1
J gene: TRBJ2-5
clone size: .
CDR3 DNA: TGTGCCAGCAGCTACTGGACAGGGGGCGAGACCCAGTACTTC
CDR3 protein: CASSYWTGGETQYF

V gene: TRBV2
D gene: TRBD1
J gene: TRBJ1-1
clone size: few
CDR3 DNA: TGTGCCAGCAGGACCCGGACAGGGGAAGCTTTCTTT
CDR3 protein: CASRTRTGEAFF

V gene: TRBV30
D gene: .
J gene: TRBJ1-1
clone size: .
CDR3 DNA: TGTGCCTGGAGTGGGGGCGCCGACGAGGACTTT
CDR3 protein: CAWSGGADEDF

V gene: TRBV11-2
D gene: TRBD2
J gene: TRBJ2-5
clone size: .
CDR3 DNA: TGTGCCAGCAGCTTCGGGACTAGCGGGGGGCAAGAGACCCAGTACTTC
CDR3 protein: CASSFGTSGGQETQYF

V gene: TRBV11-2
D gene: .
J gene: TRBJ1-1
clone size: .
CDR3 DNA: TGTGCCAGCAGCTTAGTCGGATTTCTGGAGGGGCAAGCTTTCTTT
CDR3 protein: CASSLVGFLEGQAFF

V gene: TRBV4-1
D gene: .
J gene: TRBJ1-2
clone size: .
CDR3 DNA: TGCGCCAGCAGCCAAGTAGGAGGTTATGGCTACACCTTC
CDR3 protein: CASSQVGGYGYTF

V gene: TRBV2
D gene: TRBD1
J gene: TRBJ1-2
clone size: .
CDR3 DNA: TGTGCCAGCAGTTGGACAGGGGAAGACTATGGCTACACCTTC
CDR3 protein: CASSWTGEDYGYTF

V gene: TRBV5-1
D gene: .
J gene: TRBJ1-2
clone size: .
CDR3 DNA: TGCGCCAGCAGCTTGTCCCTGGGCGGCTACACCTTC
CDR3 protein: CASSLSLGGYTF

V gene: TRBV7-9
D gene: TRBD1
J gene: TRBJ1-2
clone size: .
CDR3 DNA: TGTGCCAGCGGCCCCGATACTGGACAGGGGTTTCATGGCTACACCTTC
CDR3 protein: CASGPDTGQGFHGYTF

V gene: TRBV5-6
D gene: .
J gene: TRBJ1-4
clone size: few
CDR3 DNA: TGTGCCAGCAGCTCACGGGGGGGCAGGAAACTGTTTTTT
CDR3 protein: CASSSRGGRKLFF

V gene: TRBV5-4
D gene: .
J gene: TRBJ1-1
clone size: .
CDR3 DNA: TGTGCCAGCAGCTTGGATTATCTCACTGAAGCTTTCTTT
CDR3 protein: CASSLDYLTEAFF

V gene: TRBV11-3
D gene: .
J gene: TRBJ1-1
clone size: few
CDR3 DNA: TGTGCCAGCAGCTTAGTCAGGACTGAAGCTTTCTTT
CDR3 protein: CASSLVRTEAFF

V gene: TRBV7-7
D gene: .
J gene: TRBJ2-7
clone size: .
CDR3 DNA: TGTGCTAGCAGCTTAGGTTACTGGAGCTCCTACGAGCAGTACTTC
CDR3 protein: CASSLGYWSSYEQYF

V gene: TRBV18
D gene: .
J gene: TRBJ1-3
clone size: .
CDR3 DNA: TGTGCCAGCTCATCGACTGAGAACACCATATATTTT
CDR3 protein: CASSSTENTIYF

V gene: TRBV4-2
D gene: .
J gene: TRBJ2-7
clone size: .
CDR3 DNA: TGTGCCAGCAGCCAAGATCTCCCCGCCGCAGTAACCCATTACGAGCAGTACTTC
CDR3 protein: CASSQDLPAAVTHYEQYF

V gene: TRBV7-2
D gene: .
J gene: TRBJ2-7
clone size: .
CDR3 DNA: TGTGCCAGCAGCTTTAGGAAAGGGGCCTACGAGCAGTACTTC
CDR3 protein: CASSFRKGAYEQYF

V gene: TRBV11-1
D gene: TRBD1
J gene: TRBJ1-4
clone size: .
CDR3 DNA: TGTGCCAGCAGCTCGACAGGGGATGAAAAACTGTTTTTT
CDR3 protein: CASSSTGDEKLFF

V gene: TRBV19
D gene: .
J gene: TRBJ1-3
clone size: .
CDR3 DNA: TGTGCCAGTAGTATCAGTGCTGGAAACACCATATATTTT
CDR3 protein: CASSISAGNTIYF

V gene: TRBV7-3
D gene: .
J gene: TRBJ2-7
clone size: .
CDR3 DNA: TGTGCCAGCAGCCCGGACGGAGGCTCCTACGAGCAGTACTTC
CDR3 protein: CASSPDGGSYEQYF

V gene: TRBV7-3
D gene: .
J gene: TRBJ2-1
clone size: few
CDR3 DNA: TGTGCCAGCAGCCGACCTACGTCGTGGGGCCGGTTAAATGAGCAGTTCTTC
CDR3 protein: CASSRPTSWGRLNEQFF

V gene: TRBV7-2
D gene: TRBD2
J gene: TRBJ2-3
clone size: .
CDR3 DNA: TGTGCCAGCAGCAAACTAGCGGGGGGGCCAGATACGCAGTATTTT
CDR3 protein: CASSKLAGGPDTQYF

V gene: TRBV10-3
D gene: .
J gene: TRBJ2-4
clone size: few
CDR3 DNA: TGTGCCATCAGTGAGTCGCAACTAGCCAAAAACATTCAGTACTTC
CDR3 protein: CAISESQLAKNIQYF

V gene: TRBV4-1
D gene: TRBD1
J gene: TRBJ1-4
clone size: once
CDR3 DNA: TGCGCCAGCAGCCAACGGCTGGGCAGGGGGCTAGGTTTTACTCTTTCGGAAAAACTGTTTTTT
CDR3 protein: CASSQRLGRGLGFTLSEKLFF

V gene: TRBV28
D gene: .
J gene: TRBJ2-5
clone size: .
CDR3 DNA: TGTGCCAGCAGTTTACCTGGGGACTGGCAGGCTGGCGAGACCCAGTACTTC
CDR3 protein: CASSLPGDWQAGETQYF

V gene: TRBV6-5
D gene: .
J gene: TRBJ1-5
clone size: .
CDR3 DNA: TGTGCCAGCAGGCCCCCAGGAAATAGCAATCAGCCCCAGCATTTT
CDR3 protein: CASRPPGNSNQPQHF

V gene: TRBV7-9
D gene: .
J gene: TRBJ2-2
clone size: .
CDR3 DNA: TGTGCCAGCAGCACGGGGACAACGAACACCGGGGAGCTGTTTTTT
CDR3 protein: CASSTGTTNTGELFF

V gene: TRBV20-1
D gene: .
J gene: TRBJ2-3
clone size: .
CDR3 DNA: TGCAGTGCCCCACGGGGAGATACGCAGTATTTT
CDR3 protein: CSAPRGDTQYF

V gene: TRBV18
D gene: TRBD1
J gene: TRBJ1-5
clone size: .
CDR3 DNA: TGTGCCAGCTCACTCGGGACAGGTAGCAATCAGCCCCAGCATTTT
CDR3 protein: CASSLGTGSNQPQHF

V gene: TRBV5-1
D gene: TRBD1
J gene: TRBJ1-5
clone size: once
CDR3 DNA: TGCGCCAGCAGCAAAGAACCGGGACAGGGCAGTCAGCCCCAGCATTTT
CDR3 protein: CASSKEPGQGSQPQHF

V gene: TRBV18
D gene: TRBD1
J gene: TRBJ1-1
clone size: .
CDR3 DNA: TGTGCCAGCTCCGGGGACAGGGGGACTGAAGCTTTCTTT
CDR3 protein: CASSGDRGTEAFF

V gene: TRBV18
D gene: .
J gene: TRBJ2-3
clone size: .
CDR3 DNA: TGTGCCAGCTCGAATACAGGGTCCGCTACAGATACGCAGTATTTT
CDR3 protein: CASSNTGSATDTQYF

V gene: TRBV4-3
D gene: .
J gene: TRBJ2-7
clone size: .
CDR3 DNA: TGCGCCAGCAGCCAAGATATCACGGACGAGCAGTACTTC
CDR3 protein: CASSQDITDEQYF

V gene: TRBV5-1
D gene: .
J gene: TRBJ2-2
clone size: .
CDR3 DNA: TGCGCCAGCAGCTTTGAGGGAGGCGGGGAGCTGTTTTTT
CDR3 protein: CASSFEGGGELFF

V gene: TRBV6-6
D gene: .
J gene: TRBJ1-6
clone size: .
CDR3 DNA: TGTGCCAGCTTCTTGCAGGGTAGTAGATCCCTCCACTTT
CDR3 protein: CASFLQGSRSLHF

V gene: TRBV7-3
D gene: .
J gene: TRBJ2-3
clone size: .
CDR3 DNA: TGTGCCAGCAGCTTGGGGCGGGGTAGCACAGATACGCAGTATTTT
CDR3 protein: CASSLGRGSTDTQYF

V gene: TRBV6-6
D gene: TRBD1
J gene: TRBJ1-4
clone size: .
CDR3 DNA: TGTGCCAGCAGTGTGACAGGGCCTAATGAAAAACTGTTTTTT
CDR3 protein: CASSVTGPNEKLFF

V gene: TRBV30
D gene: .
J gene: TRBJ2-4
clone size: few
CDR3 DNA: TGTGCCTGGAGTAGGGGGATCGGAAACATTCAGTACTTC
CDR3 protein: CAWSRGIGNIQYF

V gene: TRBV5-1
D gene: .
J gene: TRBJ2-7
clone size: .
CDR3 DNA: TGCGCCAGCAGCTTGGGGCAGGAAAACTACGAGCAGTACTTC
CDR3 protein: CASSLGQENYEQYF

V gene: TRBV15
D gene: TRBD1
J gene: TRBJ1-1
clone size: few
CDR3 DNA: TGTGCCACCAGCGGACAGGCCTTGAACACTGAAGCTTTCTTT
CDR3 protein: CATSGQALNTEAFF

V gene: TRBV7-9
D gene: TRBD2
J gene: TRBJ2-7
clone size: .
CDR3 DNA: TGTGCCAGCAGCTTATGGGAGGGTATCTCCTACGAGCAGTACTTC
CDR3 protein: CASSLWEGISYEQYF

V gene: TRBV11-2
D gene: TRBD1
J gene: TRBJ2-7
clone size: .
CDR3 DNA: TGTGCCAGCAGCTTAGTGTTCGGACAGGGGGCGGGGGAGCAGTACTTC
CDR3 protein: CASSLVFGQGAGEQYF

V gene: TRBV19
D gene: .
J gene: TRBJ1-1
clone size: .
CDR3 DNA: TGTGCCAGTAGTATAAAGCCGTTGGGGAGTGAAGCTTTCTTT
CDR3 protein: CASSIKPLGSEAFF

V gene: TRBV7-9
D gene: .
J gene: TRBJ1-2
clone size: .
CDR3 DNA: TGTGCCAGCAGCTTAGCGGGGGGTTATGGCTACACCTTC
CDR3 protein: CASSLAGGYGYTF

V gene: TRBV6-5
D gene: .
J gene: TRBJ1-5
clone size: .
CDR3 DNA: TGTGCCAGCAGTTACTCGAGCCACTCCAATCAGCCCCAGCATTTT
CDR3 protein: CASSYSSHSNQPQHF

V gene: TRBV5-1
D gene: TRBD1
J gene: TRBJ1-1
clone size: .
CDR3 DNA: TGCGCCAGCAGCCCCGGACAGGGTAAGAACACTGAAGCTTTCTTT
CDR3 protein: CASSPGQGKNTEAFF

V gene: TRBV19
D gene: TRBD1
J gene: TRBJ1-2
clone size: .
CDR3 DNA: TGTGCCAGTAGGGACAGGGGCGAGTCAGATGGCTACACCTTC
CDR3 protein: CASRDRGESDGYTF

V gene: TRBV28
D gene: .
J gene: TRBJ2-7
clone size: .
CDR3 DNA: TGTGCCAGCAGTTTGCCCATTGGGACTGCCGAGCAGTACTTC
CDR3 protein: CASSLPIGTAEQYF

V gene: TRBV7-6
D gene: TRBD1
J gene: TRBJ2-7
clone size: few
CDR3 DNA: TGTGCCAGCAGCCCGGCCGGGACAGGGGTACGCGAGCAGTACTTC
CDR3 protein: CASSPAGTGVREQYF

V gene: TRBV6-1
D gene: .
J gene: TRBJ1-3
clone size: medium-sized
CDR3 DNA: TGTGCCAGCAGTGAATTGGAAGGGGAAGGAAACACCATATATTTT
CDR3 protein: CASSELEGEGNTIYF

V gene: TRBV5-1
D gene: TRBD1
J gene: TRBJ2-3
clone size: once
CDR3 DNA: TGCGCCAGCAGGATAGGGACAGGGGGAACAGATACGCAGTATTTT
CDR3 protein: CASRIGTGGTDTQYF